The present T cell receptor (beta chain) was sequenced within a study of beta chain features in type 1 diabetes. Study-wide results and limits: PCR might preferentially amplify shorter templates, equally in patients and controls. Shortening that was moderate but significant affected the TCRB CDR3s of Type 1 diabetes patients in all four CD4+ subsets. Comparison showed that naive, central memory and Treg TCRB repertoires appeared more similar among patients than among healthy donors.

The CDR3 covers 17 residues. The V end was cut by 1 base, the J end by 0 bases, with 13 bases between. CDR1 is GTSNPN, CDR2 SVGIG, per germline (reference sequence). The authors reverse transcribed all of the isolated RNA, so sequencing captured expressed TCRB transcripts. The method was immunoSEQ multiplex PCR; TCRdb's version includes in-frame clones alone and lacks a portion of them. The table has about 260,000 clones, roughly 70% seen once. It was via CD45RO/CCR7/CD25/CD127/CD95/CD27 that CD4+ naive, central memory, regulatory and stem cell-like memory cells were sorted. Regarding this clone: The target antigen is unknown.

The TCR sequence derives from a man younger than 45 in good health. Sequencing was performed on naive CD4+ T cells from blood. The chain joins TRBV30 to TRBJ2-6; tentative D call: TRBD2 (5 bases). CDR3 amino acids: CAWSATPGLSGANVLTF. The CDR3 DNA reads as TGTGCCTGGAGTGCAACCCCAGGACTCTCTGGGGCCAACGTCCTGACTTTC.